The T cell receptor beta chain under discussion was sequenced for a study of beta chain features in type 1 diabetes. On the study more broadly: Sorted cells numbering roughly 100,000,000 were examined across all samples.

General study results and limits: A pattern of fewer insertions and more deletions at VDJ junctions was seen in type 1 diabetes patients. Shorter TCRB CDR3s, moderately but significantly so, were found in Type 1 diabetes patients in all four CD4+ subsets.

CD45RO/CCR7/CD25/CD127/CD95/CD27 separated CD4+ naive, central memory, regulatory and stem cell-like memory cells by sorting. The CDR3 spans 13 residues. Looked up from germline, CDR1 is MGHDK and CDR2 is SYGVNS. Trimming shortened V by 5 bases and J by 4 bases, and 12 bases separated the two germline ends. This clone was seen only a few times. Antigen specificity is unknown. Expressed TCRB transcripts were sequenced because the isolated RNA had all been reverse transcribed beforehand. Assay: immunoSEQ multiplex PCR; the TCRdb copy retains only in-frame clones and omits some. The sample has nearly 700,000 clones; about an eighth are singletons.

The sequencing input was naive CD4+ T cells from blood. The receptor was derived from a young man with type 1 diabetes. V usage is TRBV25-1 and J usage is TRBJ2-7, with D tentatively TRBD2 (6 bases). CDR3 residues: CASSLGGGYEQYF. CDR3 nucleotide sequence: TGTGCCAGCAGTCTCGGGGGTGGATACGAGCAGTACTTC.